The 6 T cell receptor beta chains given below trace back to one sample, sequenced in a study of patients and donors after allogeneic stem cell transplantation. From the RT-PCR reads, TCRdb called clonotypes with MiXCR, one entry per CDR3 protein. The table includes tens of thousands of distinct CDR3 sequences, approximately 5% detected once. The specimen was blood, either unsorted or a sorted T cell fraction (not recorded which). The receptors derive from a human donor who was either an allogeneic HSCT recipient or a stem cell or donor lymphocyte infusion donor (not recorded which). It is not recorded whose cells these are; they may come from a transplant donor.

About this clonotype: The CDR3 does not end in the conserved phenylalanine or tryptophan, so this is likely a read error. This chain connects TRBV29-1 to TRBJ1-1; 8 bases map to TRBD1. The CDR3 covers 14 residues. After removal of 6 bases from V and 5 bases from J, the junction contained 11 bases not matched to a gene. Germline assignment: CDR1 SQVTM and CDR2 ANQGSEA. The CDR3 region is CSVSPGQEDTEAFI. In DNA form, the CDR3 reads TGCAGCGTCTCGCCGGGACAGGAGGATACTGAAGCTTTCATT.

This clonotype occurred many times. This chain connects TRBV20-1 to TRBJ2-1; 7 nucleotides match TRBD1. Germline CDR1 DFQATT, CDR2 SNEGSKA (reference sequence). Trimming cost V 3 bases and J 10 bases; bases outside gene matches: 9. This CDR3 spans 13 amino acids. CDR3 sequence: CSASVPATGEQFF. CDR3 DNA: TGCAGTGCTAGCGTACCGGCGACAGGGGAGCAGTTCTTC.

This clonotype was detected many times. The CDR3: CASSPPGLAGVTQYF. DNA for the CDR3: TGTGCCAGCAGCCCTCCAGGACTAGCGGGAGTTACGCAGTACTTC. The chain is built from TRBV7-9 and TRBJ2-4, with TRBD2 matching over 13 bases. The germline gives CDR1 SEHNR, CDR2 FQNEAQ (reference sequence). This CDR3 has 15 amino acids. Unmatched junction bases numbered 11, after V lost 5 bases and J lost 13 bases. The complete variable domain, with remaining parts taken from reference TRBV7-9 and TRBJ2-4, reads DTGVSQNPRHKITKRGQNVTFRCDPISEHNRLYWYRQTLGQGPEFLTYFQNEAQLEKSRLLSDRFSAERPKGSFSTLEIQRTEQGDSAMYLCASSPPGLAGVTQYFGAGTRLSVL.

This clonotype appeared once. Here the CDR3 reads CASSHAGTETKETQYF. The CDR3 DNA follows: TGTGCCAGCAGCCATGCCGGGACAGAAACTAAAGAGACCCAGTACTTC. The chain employs TRBV7-6 and TRBJ2-5; 7 nucleotides line up with TRBD1. CDR1 is SGHVS and CDR2 is FNYEAQ in the germline V gene. CDR3 length: 16 residues. The trim removed 5 bases at V and 3 bases at J, leaving 12 bases unmatched.

The chain is built from TRBV20-1 and TRBJ1-5, with TRBD1 as a possible D gene (6 bases). Germline CDR1 reads DFQATT; CDR2 reads SNEGSKA (reference sequence). The CDR3 is 16 amino acids. Trimming removed 5 bases from V and 0 bases from J, with 17 bases in between. CDR3 sequence reads: CSAGGWGRGSNQPQHF. The CDR3 DNA sequence: TGCAGTGCTGGCGGGTGGGGGCGGGGTAGCAATCAGCCCCAGCATTTT.

The sample holds many counts of this clonotype. CDR3 loop: CASSPGQGNYGYTF. Here the CDR3 DNA reads TGTGCCAGCAGCCCGGGACAGGGGAACTATGGCTACACCTTC. The rearrangement uses TRBV3-1 and TRBJ1-2, with TRBD1 matching 10 bases. V was pared by 4 bases and J by 2 bases, with 1 base of the junction left unmatched. Germline V lookup: CDR1 LGHDT, CDR2 YNNKEL (reference sequence). CDR3 length: 14 residues.